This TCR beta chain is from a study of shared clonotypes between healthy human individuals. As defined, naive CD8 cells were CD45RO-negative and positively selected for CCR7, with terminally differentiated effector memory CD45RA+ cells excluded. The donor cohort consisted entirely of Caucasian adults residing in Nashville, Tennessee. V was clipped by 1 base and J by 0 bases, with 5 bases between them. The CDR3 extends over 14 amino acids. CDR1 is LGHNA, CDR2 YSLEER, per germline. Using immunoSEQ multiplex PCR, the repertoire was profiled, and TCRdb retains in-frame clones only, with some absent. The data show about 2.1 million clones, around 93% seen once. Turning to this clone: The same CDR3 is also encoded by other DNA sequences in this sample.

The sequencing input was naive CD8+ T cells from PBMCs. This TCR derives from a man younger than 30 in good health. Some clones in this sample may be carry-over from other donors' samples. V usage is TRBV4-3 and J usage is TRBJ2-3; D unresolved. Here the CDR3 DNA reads TGCGCCAGCAGCCAAGGAACTAGCACAGATACGCAGTATTTT. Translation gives CASSQGTSTDTQYF.